The following is a T cell receptor (beta chain) sequence with its context. Its target is not known. Template switching, a step in the protocol, added a universal primer site, and cDNA carried unique molecular identifiers. TCRdb reanalysed the 5' RACE reads using MiXCR and keeps one entry per CDR3 protein. The table includes nearly 900,000 distinct CDR3 sequences, roughly 12% detected once. This sample is drawn from a study of identical twins. Findings of the study overall: Out-of-frame alpha sequences common to twins exhibited an excess of low generation probability.

There are 15 residues in the CDR3. The junction had 9 bases not matched to a gene; V was cut back by 2 bases and J by 4 bases. Germline V gives CDR1 SQVTM, CDR2 ANQGSEA. These data also formed part of another study, on yellow fever vaccine responses in identical twins.

Sequences were obtained from PBMCs. This chain links TRBV29-1 with TRBJ2-3; 7 bases align to TRBD1. The sequence was collected from a woman under 30 in good health. The CDR3 DNA is TGCAGCGTTGAACGGACAGGACTTGGGTCAGATACGCAGTATTTT. As protein: CSVERTGLGSDTQYF.